Shown below are 19 T cell receptor beta chains from a single sample sequenced in a study of radiotherapy plus CTLA-4 blockade in lung cancer. Profiling relied on immunoSEQ multiplex PCR, and the TCRdb table lists in-frame clones only, not all of them. The sample lists 40,000 to 50,000 clones; approximately 70% were seen once. Sequencing used peripheral blood, obtained from a patient treated with radiotherapy plus ipilimumab. The receptors here all came from a human donor with non-small cell lung cancer who had stable disease on radiotherapy plus ipilimumab.

This clone has just a few counts. The chain recombines TRBV10-3 with TRBJ2-6; D not resolved. This CDR3 is built from 14 residues. CDR1 ENHRY and CDR2 SYGVKD come from the germline V gene. The V end lost 3 bases, the J end lost 4 bases, and 7 bases lay between the germline ends. CDR3 nucleotides: TGTGCCATCAGTGAACCTAGGGGGGCCAACGTCCTGACTTTC. It translates to CAISEPRGANVLTF.

This clone has a single count. The chain joins TRBV4-1 to TRBJ1-2, with 9 bases identical to TRBD1. CDR1 and CDR2 (germline): MGHRA, YSYEKL. The J segment lost 4 bases and the V segment lost 3 bases, leaving 18 bases of the junction unmatched. The CDR3 is 19 amino acids. DNA for the CDR3: TGCGCCAGCAGCCAGTTCTCGGGACAGGGTTTATCGTCGACCTATGGCTACACCTTC. Protein sequence: CASSQFSGQGLSSTYGYTF.

The chain links TRBV7-9 to TRBJ2-2; 7 bases agree with TRBD1. The CDR3 is 14 amino acids. With 3 bases clipped from V and 3 bases from J, the junction kept 1 base outside the gene matches. Germline lookup yields CDR1 SEHNR and CDR2 FQNEAQ (reference sequence). CDR3 DNA: TGTGCCAGCAGCTTCCAGGGGGACACCGGGGAGCTGTTTTTT. It specifies CASSFQGDTGELFF.

This chain connects TRBV7-2 to TRBJ1-2; unclear D gene. Trimming left V 5 bases short and J 4 bases short, with 11 bases between. The CDR3 spans 13 residues. Germline V gives CDR1 SGHTA, CDR2 FQGNSA. The CDR3 protein is CASSPKGVYGYTF. CDR3 nucleotide sequence: TGTGCCAGCAGCCCCAAAGGAGTCTATGGCTACACCTTC.

This sequence joins TRBV7-8 and TRBJ1-2, with 8 nucleotides matching TRBD1. V dropped 4 bases and J dropped 2; count of bases not matched to a gene: 6. In germline, CDR1 is SGHVS, CDR2 FQNEAQ. The CDR3 extends over 15 amino acids. CDR3 region: CASSYGQGRNYGYTF. CDR3 bases: TGTGCCAGCAGCTACGGACAGGGAAGAAACTATGGCTACACCTTC.

A single count supports this clone. The rearrangement joins TRBV9 to TRBJ2-1, with TRBD2 identical over 7 bases. This CDR3 comprises 16 residues. From germline, CDR1 is SGDLS and CDR2 YYNGEE. The V and J ends lost 4 bases and 8 bases, in that order; junction bases with no gene match: 15. The CDR3, as DNA: TGTGCCAGCAGCCCTAGACTGGGCGGGGGACCCTATGAGCAGTTCTTC. Translating gives CASSPRLGGGPYEQFF.

This chain connects TRBV18 to TRBJ1-2; D is perhaps TRBD1 (6 bases). The V end was cut by 3 bases, the J end by 3 bases, with 14 bases between. CDR1 and CDR2 (germline): KGHSH, LQKENI. CDR3 size: 15 residues. The CDR3 DNA follows: TGTGCCAGCTCACCTTCACAGGACAGAGACTATGGCTACACCTTC. Its protein product is CASSPSQDRDYGYTF.

The V and J genes are TRBV5-1 and TRBJ1-1; weak D call: TRBD1 (5 bases). Trimming pared 4 bases from V and 7 bases from J, leaving 14 bases between. Germline V gene lookup returns CDR1 SGHRS and CDR2 YFSETQ. The CDR3 loop spans 13 amino acids. CDR3 sequence (DNA): TGCGCCAGCAGCCCCCGGGGGGATCGTGAAGCTTTCTTT. It encodes CASSPRGDREAFF. Full variable domain (outside the CDR3, taken from reference TRBV5-1 and TRBJ1-1): KAGVTQTPRYLIKTRGQQVTLSCSPISGHRSVSWYQQTPGQGLQFLFEYFSETQRNKGNFPGRFSGRQFSNSRSEMNVSTLELGDSALYLCASSPRGDREAFFGQGTRLTVV.

The genes are TRBV7-3 and TRBJ2-3; possibly TRBD2 for D (6 bases). CDR3 length: 14 residues. CDR1 is SGHTA and CDR2 is FQGTGA in the germline V gene. V was shortened by 4 bases and J by 2 bases, with 10 bases between the two germline ends. This CDR3 reads CASSSRLVTDTQYF. CDR3 coding DNA: TGTGCCAGCAGCTCCAGACTAGTCACAGATACGCAGTATTTT.

This clone was found once. CDR3 protein: CASSSQGSGYTF. CDR3 DNA: TGTGCCAGCAGTTCGCAGGGAAGTGGCTACACCTTC. The chain couples TRBV28 to TRBJ1-2; D possibly corresponds to TRBD1 (5 bases). The germline gives CDR1 MDHEN, CDR2 SYDVKM. V was trimmed by 4 bases and J by 7 bases, leaving 10 bases between them. This CDR3 has 12 residues.

This chain links TRBV18 with TRBJ2-2; maybe TRBD1 (5 bases). Trimming took off 6 bases at V and 3 bases at J, with 14 bases between the two ends. Germline-derived CDR1 and CDR2 are KGHSH and LQKENI. This CDR3 has 15 residues. CDR3 DNA sequence: TGTGCCAGCTCCCGTCAGGGTGCGGACACCGGGGAGCTGTTTTTT. This codes for CASSRQGADTGELFF.

This clone was detected only a few times. The chain carries TRBV9 and TRBJ1-2, with 7 bases matching TRBD1. In germline, CDR1 is SGDLS, CDR2 YYNGEE. V lost 3 bases and J lost 4; bases outside the gene matches: 9. CDR3 length: 15 amino acids. CDR3 residues: CASSGDSFFTYGYTF. The CDR3 bases are TGTGCCAGCAGCGGGGACAGTTTTTTTACCTATGGCTACACCTTC.

The chain links TRBV9 to TRBJ1-2, with D hard to call. V was shortened by 0 bases and J by 5 bases, with 8 bases between the two germline ends. There are 13 residues in the CDR3. In germline, CDR1 is SGDLS, CDR2 YYNGEE. The CDR3 spells CASSVAVTYGYTF. Written as DNA, the CDR3 is TGTGCCAGCAGCGTAGCCGTAACTTATGGCTACACCTTC.

The gene calls are TRBV2 and TRBJ1-1; 7 bases match TRBD1. The germline V gene has CDR1 SNHLY and CDR2 FYNNEI. The V gene end was trimmed by 5 bases and the J gene end by 1 base; junction bases not matched to a gene: 4. The CDR3 covers 14 residues. The CDR3 nucleotides are TGTGCCAGCAGTATGGACAGGTGGAACACTGAAGCTTTCTTT. Translation gives CASSMDRWNTEAFF. The variable domain in full, with the rest retrieved from reference TRBV2 and TRBJ1-1, is EPEVTQTPSHQVTQMGQEVILRCVPISNHLYFYWYRQILGQKVEFLVSFYNNEISEKSEIFDDQFSVERPDGSNFTLKIRSTKLEDSAMYFCASSMDRWNTEAFFGQGTRLTVV.

J is TRBJ2-5 and V is TRBV18; no definite D call. Near its end, the DNA agrees better with TRBJ2-7, so the J call may be wrong. Germline V gene sequence: CDR1 KGHSH, CDR2 LQKENI. This CDR3 has 13 residues. CDR3 region: CASSPAVNYEQYF. CDR3 coding DNA: TGTGCCAGCTCACCTGCGGTCAACTACGAGCAGTACTTC.

The chain has TRBV7-9 and TRBJ1-1; D is ambiguous. CDR1 and CDR2 from the germline V gene are SEHNR and FQNEAQ (reference sequence). The V end lost 0 bases, the J end lost 1 base, and 12 bases lay between the germline ends. This CDR3 has 16 residues. The CDR3: CASSLAAGEWNTEAFF. The CDR3 DNA sequence: TGTGCCAGCAGCTTAGCGGCGGGAGAATGGAACACTGAAGCTTTCTTT.

The chain carries TRBV7-3 and TRBJ2-7; 11 bases agree with TRBD2. V trimming: 5 bases; J trimming: 2 bases; junction bases outside the gene matches: 2. The CDR3 runs to 14 residues. Germline V gene sequence: CDR1 SGHTA, CDR2 FQGTGA. The CDR3 nucleotides are TGTGCCAGCAGCGCTAGCGGGGGGACCTACGAGCAGTACTTC. As protein: CASSASGGTYEQYF.

CDR3 coding DNA: TGCGCCAGCAGCTTGGCCGGGACAGGGGGGTTCGAGCAGTACTTC. This sequence encodes CASSLAGTGGFEQYF. This chain uses TRBV5-1 with TRBJ2-7, with 11 nucleotides matching TRBD1. The CDR3 loop spans 15 amino acids. The V and J ends lost 0 bases and 6 bases, in that order; junction bases with no gene match: 5. The germline CDR1 and CDR2 sequences are SGHRS and YFSETQ.

This clone was detected once. The V gene is TRBV2, the J gene TRBJ1-1, with D perhaps matching TRBD1 (5 bases). Per germline, CDR1 SNHLY and CDR2 FYNNEI. There are 13 residues in the CDR3. Trimming cost V 9 bases and J 7 bases, with 18 bases left between them. The DNA for the CDR3 is TGTGCCAGTAAAGTGATAGGGCAGGGTGAAGCTTTCTTT. Translated, it gives CASKVIGQGEAFF.